The T cell receptor beta chain under discussion was sequenced for a study of Ad26.COV2.S vaccination and SARS-CoV-2 variants (dated by TCRdb to 2020 to 2022). Broadly, across the study: Vaccine-arm donors were drawn from COV1001, a multicentre, randomized, double-blind, placebo-controlled phase I-IIa trial of Ad26.COV2.S in healthy adults. Ad26.COV2.S was administered intramuscularly at 5 x 10^10 or 1 x 10^11 viral particles, either as a single shot or as two shots given 56 days apart. Sequencing of the TCRbeta repertoire served to evaluate the specificity and breadth of SARS-CoV-2-reactive T cell receptors following Ad26.COV2.S vaccination. A total of 32 samples were included in the TCR-sequenced set, comprising some 20 Ad26.COV2.S vaccine recipients, 5 placebo recipients and 8 SARS-CoV-2 convalescent individuals. Trial participants were randomized into five groups of five, in which low-dose or high-dose Ad26.COV2.S was given once or twice, or placebo was given on both occasions. Throughout the experiments and outcome assessment, investigators stayed blinded to trial group allocation.

With respect to this clone: It lacks a known antigen. Per-base qualities were not stored, and no clone one base away is much larger.

TCRbeta CDR3 regions were sequenced with the immunoSEQ Assay. After extraction, genomic DNA underwent amplification by bias-controlled multiplex PCR, followed by high-throughput sequencing. As for the authors' bioinformatics: To quantify the absolute abundance of every unique TCRbeta CDR3 region, sequences were collapsed and filtered. T cell fraction was estimated by normalizing TCRbeta template counts to usable DNA, with usable DNA measured through amplification of reference genes found in all nucleated cells. Repertoire TCRs were annotated as SARS-CoV-2-specific by exact matching of V gene, CDR3 amino acid sequence and J gene to a known reactive TCR set. MIRA supplied the reference SARS-CoV-2 TCR set, which was filtered for enrichment in COVID-19-positive ImmuneCODE repertoires so that public or cross-reactive TCRs were removed. Drawing on the MIRA antigens, annotated TCRs were analysed further at the level of specific ORF or position within ORF. Breadth was defined as annotated unique rearrangements over total unique productive rearrangements; depth was the summed frequency of those rearrangements. Group comparisons of TCR breadth used two-sided Wilcoxon rank-sum tests. TCRdb holds this immuneACCESS table with in-frame rearrangements only. Some clones are missing; in checked studies, unresolved V genes explain under half, and the rest has no known cause. The DNA was the basis for D and trimming; V, J and clone size are from that table. This sample holds under 500,000 clones; around 92% were observed only once. The ten largest clones represent roughly 1.7% of the sample.

Overall study results and their limits: Non-spike TCR breadth was comparable between vaccine and placebo recipients, consistent with the vaccine containing only spike. The study lacked the statistical power to compare responses across vaccine doses or regimens. Spike-specific TCR breadth was higher in Ad26.COV2.S recipients than in placebo recipients (P = 0.0014). Substantial breadth of spike-specific CD8+ and CD4+ T cell responses was reported after vaccination. It was noted by the authors that total T cell responses may have been underestimated by the TCR breadth and depth analyses.

From the cysteine through the phenylalanine, the CDR3 covers 13 amino acids. Only CDR3 DNA is held: 39 bases, read in frame from base 1. At the junction V is shortened by 7 bases and J by 5 bases; bases outside the gene matches: 7. CDR1 and CDR2, per the germline V gene (reference sequence), are SEHNR and FQNEAQ. The treatment or condition label corresponds to: some 19 received Ad26.COV2.S at low or high dose, single or two shots; five or six received placebo; per-sample allocation not given. For vaccine and placebo recipients, repertoires were sequenced using samples collected on day 63 after the first injection. In Cohort 1b, 25 to 30 adults aged 18-55 years were enrolled at a single site in Boston, USA, between 29 July and 7 August 2020. Ad26.COV2.S was a replication-incompetent adenovirus type 26 vector expressing a prefusion-stabilized SARS-CoV-2 spike protein from the original Wuhan strain.

The sequencing used peripheral blood, collected in a trial of Ad26.COV2.S vaccine versus placebo. This clonotype was sampled from a person between 18 and 65 years old who received the Ad26.COV2.S COVID-19 vaccine or a placebo. This receptor chain uses TRBV7-9 and TRBJ1-1; TRBD1 lines up with 7 middle nucleotides. At the DNA level, the sequence is TGTGCCAGCAACCCAGGGGGAAATACTGAAGCTTTCTTT. This codes for CASNPGGNTEAFF.